The rows below give T cell receptor beta chains drawn from one sample of a study of cytomegalovirus exposure and HLA in healthy donors. The assay was immunoSEQ multiplex PCR, and TCRdb's table has in-frame clones only and misses some. This repertoire shows approximately 210,000 clones, about four fifths found once; its top ten account for around 2%. The specimen was PBMCs. The source of these receptors is a young man in good health and CMV-seronegative. The CDR3 runs from the conserved cysteine through the conserved F or W. Each record gives: D gene, J gene, V gene, clone size, CDR3 protein, CDR3 DNA. A D gene is named only where the DNA matches it firmly. Clone size is stated in some rows and not others, as once, few, many or a class when expanded.

d_call: TRBD1
j_call: TRBJ1-2
v_call: TRBV15
clone_size: -
cdr3_aa: CATSRDRDRGRQGYTF
cdr3_nt: TGTGCCACCAGCAGAGATCGGGACAGGGGGCGCCAAGGCTACACCTTC

d_call: TRBD2
j_call: TRBJ2-2
v_call: TRBV2
clone_size: -
cdr3_aa: CASRGTSGRTGELFF
cdr3_nt: TGTGCCAGCAGAGGAACTAGCGGTCGGACCGGGGAGCTGTTTTTT

d_call: TRBD1
j_call: TRBJ1-6
v_call: TRBV18
clone_size: few
cdr3_aa: CASSRSSDRDNSPLHF
cdr3_nt: TGTGCCAGCTCACGTTCTTCGGACAGGGATAATTCACCCCTCCACTTT

d_call: -
j_call: TRBJ2-3
v_call: TRBV19
clone_size: -
cdr3_aa: CASSLYGGDRAYVDTQYF
cdr3_nt: TGTGCCAGTAGTCTATACGGGGGTGACAGGGCTTACGTTGATACGCAGTATTTT

d_call: -
j_call: TRBJ2-2
v_call: TRBV29-1
clone_size: -
cdr3_aa: CSVERVNTGELFF
cdr3_nt: TGCAGCGTCGAAAGAGTTAACACCGGGGAGCTGTTTTTT

d_call: TRBD1
j_call: TRBJ1-5
v_call: TRBV27
clone_size: -
cdr3_aa: CASSVQGSMSNQPQHF
cdr3_nt: TGTGCCAGCAGTGTACAGGGGAGTATGAGCAATCAGCCCCAGCATTTT

d_call: -
j_call: TRBJ2-7
v_call: TRBV7-9
clone_size: -
cdr3_aa: CASSGEDRIYYEQYF
cdr3_nt: TGTGCCAGCAGCGGGGAGGACAGGATCTACTACGAGCAGTACTTC

d_call: -
j_call: TRBJ2-1
v_call: TRBV9
clone_size: -
cdr3_aa: CASSVERGYAQRVSYNEQFF
cdr3_nt: TGTGCCAGCAGCGTAGAGAGGGGGTACGCCCAGAGAGTCTCCTACAATGAGCAGTTCTTC

d_call: TRBD1
j_call: TRBJ1-1
v_call: TRBV29-1
clone_size: -
cdr3_aa: CSVGQGETEAFF
cdr3_nt: TGCAGCGTTGGACAGGGGGAAACTGAAGCTTTCTTT

d_call: -
j_call: TRBJ2-7
v_call: TRBV19
clone_size: once
cdr3_aa: CASSILQGHSYEQYF
cdr3_nt: TGTGCCAGTAGCATATTACAGGGACATTCCTACGAGCAGTACTTC

d_call: TRBD1
j_call: TRBJ2-1
v_call: TRBV9
clone_size: -
cdr3_aa: CASSAGQGGLNEQFF
cdr3_nt: TGTGCCAGCAGCGCCGGACAGGGTGGTTTGAATGAGCAGTTCTTC

d_call: TRBD1
j_call: TRBJ2-6
v_call: TRBV6-1
clone_size: -
cdr3_aa: CASSVTGGSGANVLTF
cdr3_nt: TGTGCCAGCAGTGTGACAGGGGGCTCTGGGGCCAACGTCCTGACTTTC

d_call: -
j_call: TRBJ1-5
v_call: TRBV6-1
clone_size: -
cdr3_aa: CASKQGSINQPQHF
cdr3_nt: TGTGCCAGCAAACAGGGCTCGATCAATCAGCCCCAGCATTTT

d_call: -
j_call: TRBJ1-1
v_call: TRBV5-4
clone_size: -
cdr3_aa: CASSLDRVRGINTEAFF
cdr3_nt: TGTGCCAGCAGCTTGGACAGGGTAAGAGGTATTAACACTGAAGCTTTCTTT

d_call: -
j_call: TRBJ2-5
v_call: TRBV15
clone_size: once
cdr3_aa: CATSRDYKAEGTQYF
cdr3_nt: TGTGCCACCAGCAGAGATTATAAGGCTGAGGGGACCCAGTACTTC

d_call: TRBD1
j_call: TRBJ1-6
v_call: TRBV9
clone_size: -
cdr3_aa: CASSVRQGNSPLHF
cdr3_nt: TGTGCCAGCAGCGTGAGACAGGGGAATTCACCCCTCCACTTT

d_call: TRBD1
j_call: TRBJ1-1
v_call: TRBV12-5
clone_size: -
cdr3_aa: CASGLGRQGSGLDTEAFF
cdr3_nt: TGTGCTAGTGGTTTGGGTCGACAGGGTTCAGGATTGGACACTGAAGCTTTCTTT

d_call: TRBD1
j_call: TRBJ1-6
v_call: TRBV13
clone_size: -
cdr3_aa: CASSPEGQGANSPLHF
cdr3_nt: TGTGCCAGCAGCCCGGAGGGACAGGGCGCAAATTCACCCCTCCACTTT

d_call: -
j_call: TRBJ1-1
v_call: TRBV11-2
clone_size: few
cdr3_aa: CASSRIGHPEAFF
cdr3_nt: TGTGCCAGCTCCCGAATAGGACACCCGGAAGCTTTCTTT

d_call: -
j_call: TRBJ2-5
v_call: TRBV21-1
clone_size: -
cdr3_aa: CASSTRDRGEETQYF
cdr3_nt: TGTGCCAGCAGCACCCGGGACAGGGGAGAAGAGACCCAGTACTTC

d_call: TRBD2
j_call: TRBJ2-7
v_call: TRBV27
clone_size: -
cdr3_aa: CASSLDGAGGPLEQYF
cdr3_nt: TGTGCCAGCAGTTTGGATGGGGCGGGAGGGCCTCTGGAGCAGTACTTC

d_call: TRBD2
j_call: TRBJ2-3
v_call: TRBV7-2
clone_size: once
cdr3_aa: CASSLEGLAGGMDTQYF
cdr3_nt: TGTGCCAGCAGCTTAGAGGGACTAGCGGGAGGGATGGATACGCAGTATTTT

d_call: TRBD1
j_call: TRBJ2-1
v_call: TRBV19
clone_size: -
cdr3_aa: CASSIEQGTNEQFF
cdr3_nt: TGTGCCAGTAGTATAGAACAGGGGACCAATGAGCAGTTCTTC

d_call: TRBD1
j_call: TRBJ2-7
v_call: TRBV29-1
clone_size: -
cdr3_aa: CSVEGQGVLEQYF
cdr3_nt: TGCAGCGTTGAGGGACAGGGAGTGCTCGAGCAGTACTTC

d_call: TRBD2
j_call: TRBJ2-7
v_call: TRBV7-2
clone_size: -
cdr3_aa: CASSFIAGGNSYEQYF
cdr3_nt: TGTGCCAGCAGCTTTATAGCGGGGGGAAACTCCTACGAGCAGTACTTC

d_call: TRBD2
j_call: TRBJ2-7
v_call: TRBV30
clone_size: -
cdr3_aa: CAWEAGYYEQYF
cdr3_nt: TGTGCCTGGGAAGCGGGGTACTACGAGCAGTACTTC

d_call: -
j_call: TRBJ1-2
v_call: TRBV10-3
clone_size: -
cdr3_aa: CAISDYLSNYGYTF
cdr3_nt: TGTGCCATCAGTGATTATCTGAGTAACTATGGCTACACCTTC

d_call: TRBD2
j_call: TRBJ2-3
v_call: TRBV29-1
clone_size: -
cdr3_aa: CSAALAGDPDTQYF
cdr3_nt: TGCAGCGCCGCGTTAGCGGGGGACCCAGATACGCAGTATTTT

d_call: TRBD1
j_call: TRBJ2-4
v_call: TRBV5-1
clone_size: -
cdr3_aa: CASSLAGTAFKNIQYF
cdr3_nt: TGCGCCAGCAGCTTGGCCGGGACAGCTTTTAAAAACATTCAGTACTTC

d_call: TRBD2
j_call: TRBJ2-1
v_call: TRBV29-1
clone_size: -
cdr3_aa: CSADPGEGPQFF
cdr3_nt: TGCAGCGCCGACCCCGGGGAGGGTCCGCAGTTCTTC

d_call: TRBD1
j_call: TRBJ2-7
v_call: TRBV19
clone_size: -
cdr3_aa: CASSRDRDYEQYF
cdr3_nt: TGTGCCAGTAGCCGGGACAGGGACTACGAGCAGTACTTC

d_call: -
j_call: TRBJ2-1
v_call: TRBV18
clone_size: -
cdr3_aa: CASSPTGLEQFF
cdr3_nt: TGTGCCAGCTCACCAACAGGGTTGGAGCAGTTCTTC

d_call: -
j_call: TRBJ1-2
v_call: TRBV4-3
clone_size: -
cdr3_aa: CASSQVRSGYGYTF
cdr3_nt: TGCGCCAGCAGCCAAGTCCGATCGGGGTATGGCTACACCTTC

d_call: -
j_call: TRBJ2-7
v_call: TRBV7-9
clone_size: -
cdr3_aa: CASSLVAGREQYF
cdr3_nt: TGTGCCAGCAGCTTAGTTGCAGGGCGAGAGCAGTACTTC